The next 27 T cell receptor beta chains were all read from a single sample in a study of cytomegalovirus exposure and HLA in healthy donors. Use of 60 Vbeta and 13 Jbeta primers characterized the PCR. The repertoire was sequenced with immunoSEQ multiplex PCR; TCRdb's copy has only in-frame clones and lacks some. The table shows 150,000 to 200,000 clones, with roughly 87% occurring only once. The sequencing sample was made of PBMCs. The receptors shown here come from a girl younger than two in good health and CMV-seronegative.

The V call is TRBV13, the J call TRBJ1-1; D possibly corresponds to TRBD1 (5 bases). Germline assignment: CDR1 PRHDT and CDR2 FYEKMQ (reference sequence). V lost 5 bases, J lost 0 bases, and 10 bases lay in between. The CDR3 runs to 14 residues. The CDR3 region is CASSAGRVNTEAFF. The CDR3 DNA is TGTGCCAGCAGCGCGGGACGGGTGAACACTGAAGCTTTCTTT.

This chain uses TRBV11-2 with TRBJ2-2, with D unresolved. The V and J ends lost 1 base and 7 bases respectively, with 4 bases between them. CDR3 length: 12 amino acids. Germline values: CDR1 SGHAT, CDR2 FQNNGV. DNA of the CDR3: TGTGCCAGCAGCTTAGGTTACGGGGAGCTGTTTTTT. This encodes CASSLGYGELFF.

The gene calls are TRBV27 and TRBJ1-2; TRBD1 matches 11 bases. The J segment lost 4 bases and the V segment lost 3 bases, leaving 10 bases of the junction unmatched. The CDR3 length is 17 residues. In germline, CDR1 is MNHEY, CDR2 SMNVEV (reference sequence). CDR3 region: CASSFGQGAFALYGYTF. The CDR3 nucleotides read TGTGCCAGCAGTTTTGGACAGGGGGCGTTTGCCCTCTATGGCTACACCTTC.

The CDR3 region is CASSLESGPYEQYF. The CDR3 nucleotides are TGTGCCAGCAGCTTAGAATCAGGCCCCTACGAGCAGTACTTC. This sequence joins TRBV13 and TRBJ2-7, with D hard to call. The CDR3 runs 14 residues. The germline V gene encodes CDR1 PRHDT and CDR2 FYEKMQ (reference sequence). V lost 1 base to trimming and J lost 2 bases, with 9 bases between them. Filled out from reference TRBV13 and TRBJ2-7, the complete variable domain reads AAGVIQSPRHLIKEKRETATLKCYPIPRHDTVYWYQQGPGQDPQFLISFYEKMQSDKGSIPDRFSAQQFSDYHSELNMSSLELGDSALYFCASSLESGPYEQYFGPGTRLTVT.

This rearrangement joins TRBV4-3 to TRBJ2-7; no clear D. CDR3 length equals 14 residues. Per germline, CDR1 LGHNA and CDR2 YSLEER. Trimming removed 1 base from V and 3 bases from J, with 10 bases in between. The CDR3 nucleotides are TGCGCCAGCAGCCAAGCCCTAGTAGACTACGAGCAGTACTTC. This translates into CASSQALVDYEQYF.

The chain joins TRBV27 to TRBJ2-5; D uncertain. Trimming cost V 2 bases and J 0 bases, with 13 bases left between them. The CDR3 has 16 amino acids. The germline gives CDR1 MNHEY, CDR2 SMNVEV (reference sequence). CDR3 loop: CASSLIPATNQETQYF. As DNA, the CDR3 is TGTGCCAGCAGTTTAATTCCAGCTACTAACCAAGAGACCCAGTACTTC.

The CDR3, as DNA: TGCGCCAGCAGCTCGGAAAATGGGGGCGGTGAGCAGTTCTTC. Amino acids: CASSSENGGGEQFF. The genes are TRBV5-1 and TRBJ2-1, with D perhaps TRBD1 (6 bases). Trimming pared 3 bases from V and 9 bases from J, leaving 16 bases between. CDR3 length equals 14 residues. Germline V gene lookup returns CDR1 SGHRS and CDR2 YFSETQ.

This clone was detected once. V gene TRBV10-3 combines with J gene TRBJ2-2; 8 positions agree with TRBD1. CDR3 size: 13 residues. The J segment lost 8 bases and the V segment lost 6 bases, leaving 5 bases of the junction unmatched. Germline V CDR1 and CDR2: ENHRY, SYGVKD. CDR3 sequence: CAISGQGKGELFF. The CDR3 DNA reads TGTGCCATCAGCGGACAGGGAAAGGGGGAGCTGTTTTTT.

This clone was seen just once. This chain connects TRBV6-1 to TRBJ1-3, with D possibly matching TRBD1 (5 bases). Germline CDR1 is MNHNS and CDR2 is SASEGT. The length of the CDR3 is 14 residues. Trimming removed 3 bases at V and 6 bases at J, with 12 bases between. The CDR3 loop reads CASSESGKQNTIYF. The CDR3 coding sequence is TGTGCCAGCAGTGAGTCAGGGAAACAAAACACCATATATTTT.

V gene TRBV29-1 combines with J gene TRBJ1-1; 9 bases agree with TRBD1. This CDR3 is 13 amino acids long. V dropped 2 bases and J dropped 5; count of bases not matched to a gene: 3. Germline V CDR1 and CDR2: SQVTM, ANQGSEA. CDR3 residues: CSVELGQGTEAFF. CDR3 nucleotides: TGCAGCGTTGAATTGGGACAGGGTACTGAAGCTTTCTTT.

This clone appeared a single time. The rearrangement links TRBV9 to TRBJ1-4, with D possibly matching TRBD1 (5 bases). Per the germline V gene, CDR1 is SGDLS and CDR2 is YYNGEE. CDR3 size: 15 residues. Trimming took 3 bases from V and 0 from J, leaving 9 bases between them. CDR3 sequence reads: CASSADISTNEKLFF. CDR3 nucleotides: TGTGCCAGCAGCGCGGACATCTCAACTAATGAAAAACTGTTTTTT.

The V call is TRBV27, the J call TRBJ2-3; D is unresolved. V shed 3 bases and J shed 3 bases, with 16 bases lying between them. The germline CDR1 and CDR2 sequences are MNHEY and SMNVEV (reference sequence). The length of the CDR3 is 16 residues. CDR3 bases: TGTGCCAGCAGTTTCCTCTCTACAGTTGGGACAGATACGCAGTATTTT. This sequence encodes CASSFLSTVGTDTQYF.

The rearrangement links TRBV4-1 to TRBJ2-3; 11 nucleotides align to TRBD2. This CDR3 comprises 16 residues. Trimming took 4 bases from V and 3 from J; bases not matched to a gene: 6. Looked up from germline, CDR1 is MGHRA and CDR2 is YSYEKL. This CDR3 is CASSPKLAGVTDTQYF. In DNA, the CDR3 is TGCGCCAGCAGCCCAAAACTAGCGGGGGTAACAGATACGCAGTATTTT.

The chain joins TRBV10-3 to TRBJ2-5, with a weak D call TRBD1 (5 bases). Germline CDR1 is ENHRY and CDR2 is SYGVKD. The CDR3 extends over 13 amino acids. V lost 8 bases to trimming and J lost 2 bases, with 12 bases between them. The CDR3 sequence is CAIADSPQETQYF. The CDR3, as DNA: TGTGCCATCGCCGACAGTCCTCAAGAGACCCAGTACTTC.

The gene calls are TRBV4-3 and TRBJ2-7, with 9 bases that match TRBD2. Unmatched junction bases numbered 14, after V lost 1 base and J lost 7 bases. The length of the CDR3 is 17 residues. CDR1 and CDR2 (germline): LGHNA, YSLEER. The CDR3: CASSQVYLAGGPREQYF. In nucleotides, the CDR3 is TGCGCCAGCAGCCAAGTCTACCTGGCGGGAGGGCCAAGAGAGCAGTACTTC.

This clone was observed once. The V and J genes are TRBV5-4 and TRBJ1-2; no reliable D call. The CDR3 is 18 residues long. The germline V gene encodes CDR1 SGHNT and CDR2 YYREEE (reference sequence). V lost 4 bases, J lost 7 bases, and 29 bases lay in between. CDR3 protein: CASSQDLTGSAHRRGYTF. In DNA, the CDR3 is TGTGCCAGCAGCCAAGATCTTACGGGGTCAGCCCACCGTCGTGGCTACACCTTC. The variable domain in full, with the rest retrieved from reference TRBV5-4 and TRBJ1-2, is ETGVTQSPTHLIKTRGQQVTLRCSSQSGHNTVSWYQQALGQGPQFIFQYYREEENGRGNFPPRFSGLQFPNYSSELNVNALELDDSALYLCASSQDLTGSAHRRGYTFGSGTRLTVV.

The chain couples TRBV7-8 to TRBJ2-5; 8 bases are shared with TRBD2. Per germline, CDR1 SGHVS and CDR2 FQNEAQ. V dropped 5 bases and J dropped 5; count of bases not matched to a gene: 13. This CDR3 is 16 amino acids long. The CDR3 DNA reads TGTGCCAGCAGCGTCGGGGGGCGGGGGGCCCGGGAGACCCAGTACTTC. Translated, it gives CASSVGGRGARETQYF.

The CDR3 here is CSVAKTSGYEQYF. The CDR3 DNA sequence: TGCAGCGTTGCCAAGACTAGCGGCTACGAGCAGTACTTC. V usage is TRBV29-1 and J usage is TRBJ2-7; 9 bases align to TRBD2. V lost 4 bases to trimming and J lost 3 bases; unmatched junction nucleotides: 4. The CDR3 sequence is 13 residues long. CDR1 SQVTM and CDR2 ANQGSEA come from the germline V gene.

The chain couples TRBV11-2 to TRBJ2-3; TRBD1 is a possible D gene (5 bases). CDR1 and CDR2 from the germline V gene are SGHAT and FQNNGV. The CDR3 runs to 18 residues. V was cut by 5 bases and J by 2 bases, with 23 bases left in between. The CDR3, as DNA: TGTGCCAGCAGCCTGGGGCCAGGATCCGGCATCTACACAGATACGCAGTATTTT. Translating it yields CASSLGPGSGIYTDTQYF.

This chain connects TRBV6-6 to TRBJ1-1, with 7 bases identical to TRBD1. Germline assignment: CDR1 MNHNY and CDR2 SVGAGI (reference sequence). This CDR3 is built from 13 residues. V shed 6 bases, J shed 9 bases, and the junction held 10 bases outside the gene matches. The CDR3 reads CASSTDRDRKAFF. The CDR3 bases are TGTGCCAGCAGCACAGACAGGGATCGTAAAGCTTTCTTT.

The chain has TRBV9 and TRBJ1-2; TRBD1 might be the D (6 bases). V was trimmed by 0 bases and J by 0 bases, leaving 12 bases between them. There are 16 residues in the CDR3. CDR1 SGDLS and CDR2 YYNGEE come from the germline V gene. The CDR3 here is CASSVAGTPANYGYTF. In DNA form, the CDR3 reads TGTGCCAGCAGCGTAGCCGGGACACCGGCTAACTATGGCTACACCTTC. The full variable domain, completed using reference TRBV9 and TRBJ1-2, is DSGVTQTPKHLITATGQRVTLRCSPRSGDLSVYWYQQSLDQGLQFLIQYYNGEERAKGNILERFSAQQFPDLHSELNLSSLELGDSALYFCASSVAGTPANYGYTFGSGTRLTVV.

The chain employs TRBV6-5 and TRBJ2-5; 7 nucleotides align to TRBD1. Per germline, CDR1 MNHEY and CDR2 SVGAGI. The CDR3 has 15 residues. The V and J ends lost 4 bases and 3 bases, in that order; junction bases with no gene match: 8. CDR3 sequence reads: CASSSPGTVEETQYF. The CDR3 coding sequence is TGTGCCAGCAGTTCCCCCGGGACAGTCGAAGAGACCCAGTACTTC.

The V and J genes are TRBV19 and TRBJ2-5, with TRBD2 identical over 10 bases. The CDR3 loop spans 16 amino acids. The germline V gene has CDR1 LNHDA and CDR2 SQIVND (reference sequence). J gave up 2 bases and V 3 bases, and 6 bases lay outside the gene matches. CDR3 DNA sequence: TGTGCCAGTAGTATCAAAGGACTAGCGGCACAAGAGACCCAGTACTTC. Its translation: CASSIKGLAAQETQYF.

The chain is built from TRBV7-6 and TRBJ2-2, with D perhaps matching TRBD2 (7 bases). This CDR3 region has 15 residues. The V gene lost 5 bases and the J gene lost 5 bases, with 15 bases spanning the gap. Germline values: CDR1 SGHVS, CDR2 FNYEAQ. The CDR3 bases are TGTGCCAGCAGCCGTAGGGGGGGCTGGACCGGGGAGCTGTTTTTT. Protein sequence: CASSRRGGWTGELFF.

The chain employs TRBV5-1 and TRBJ2-5, with 13 nucleotides matching TRBD2. Looked up from germline, CDR1 is SGHRS and CDR2 is YFSETQ. Trimming at V came to 4 bases and at J to 5 bases, leaving 14 bases not matched to a gene. This CDR3 is built from 18 residues. In DNA, the CDR3 is TGCGCCAGCAGCACGGGAACTAGCGGGGGGGTCCAAGGGGAGACCCAGTACTTC. Protein sequence: CASSTGTSGGVQGETQYF.

V and J are TRBV7-9 and TRBJ2-1; no definite D call. There are 13 residues in the CDR3. Germline V gene data show CDR1 as SEHNR and CDR2 as FQNEAQ (reference sequence). The germline V and J ends were trimmed by 2 bases and 6 bases, with 8 bases remaining between them. This CDR3 is CASSLLLSNEQFF. CDR3 nucleotides: TGTGCCAGCAGCTTACTTCTCTCCAATGAGCAGTTCTTC. Variable domain in full (rest from reference TRBV7-9 and TRBJ2-1): DTGVSQNPRHKITKRGQNVTFRCDPISEHNRLYWYRQTLGQGPEFLTYFQNEAQLEKSRLLSDRFSAERPKGSFSTLEIQRTEQGDSAMYLCASSLLLSNEQFFGPGTRLTVL.

This chain uses TRBV9 with TRBJ2-1, with TRBD2 identical over 7 bases. Germline values: CDR1 SGDLS, CDR2 YYNGEE. Unmatched junction bases numbered 12, after V lost 2 bases and J lost 4 bases. CDR3 length: 17 amino acids. The CDR3 nucleotides are TGTGCCAGCAGCGTCTTACCCGGACTAGTCAATTACAATGAGCAGTTCTTC. Translation gives CASSVLPGLVNYNEQFF.